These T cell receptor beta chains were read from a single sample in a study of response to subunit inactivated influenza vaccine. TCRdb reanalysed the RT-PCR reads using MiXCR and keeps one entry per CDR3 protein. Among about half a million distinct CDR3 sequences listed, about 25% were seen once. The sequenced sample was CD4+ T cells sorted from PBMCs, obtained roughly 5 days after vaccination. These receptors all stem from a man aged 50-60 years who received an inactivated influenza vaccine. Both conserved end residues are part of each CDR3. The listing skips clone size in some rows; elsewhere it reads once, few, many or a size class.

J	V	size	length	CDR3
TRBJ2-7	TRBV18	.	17	CASSRGTSGATPYEQYF
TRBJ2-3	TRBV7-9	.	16	CASSLAGTRYADTQYF
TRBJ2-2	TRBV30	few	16	CAWSVRGRLNTGELFF
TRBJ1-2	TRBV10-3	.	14	CAISESDRGYGYTF
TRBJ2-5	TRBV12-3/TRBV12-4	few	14	CASSLGLIRETQYF
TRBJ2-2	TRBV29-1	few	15	CSVEVRTANTGELFF
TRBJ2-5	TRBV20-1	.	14	CSARELAGGQTQYF
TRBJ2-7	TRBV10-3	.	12	CAISSSGDEQYF
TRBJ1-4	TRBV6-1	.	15	CASRSPRQGREKLFF
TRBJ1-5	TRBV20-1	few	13	CSARDSSNQPQHF
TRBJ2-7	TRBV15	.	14	CATSRGGREGEQYF
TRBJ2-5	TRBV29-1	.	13	CSATDRGVETQYF
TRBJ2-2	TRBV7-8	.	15	CASSQQGLNPGELFF
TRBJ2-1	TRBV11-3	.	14	CASSLTSGGNEQFF
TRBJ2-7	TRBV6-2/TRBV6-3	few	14	CASSYSSGDHEQYF
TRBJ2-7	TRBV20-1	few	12	CSAGPRADEQYF
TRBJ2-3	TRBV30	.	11	CAWAPTNTQYF
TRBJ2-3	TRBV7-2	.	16	CASSIGRPASTDTQYF
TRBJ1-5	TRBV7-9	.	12	CASSVPNQPQHF
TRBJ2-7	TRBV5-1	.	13	CASSRNVGDEQYF
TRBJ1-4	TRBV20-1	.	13	CSARDPGGRKLFF
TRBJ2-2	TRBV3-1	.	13	CASSPQLAGELFF
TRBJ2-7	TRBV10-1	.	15	CASSDSGTGGGEQYF
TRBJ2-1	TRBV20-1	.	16	CSAGNKGQGPYNEQFF
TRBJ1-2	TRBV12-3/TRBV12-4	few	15	CASSRKSVGSSGYTF
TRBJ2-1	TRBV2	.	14	CASSDLGIYNEQFF
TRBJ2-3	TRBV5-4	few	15	CASSLASGTGGTQYF
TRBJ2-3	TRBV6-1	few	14	CASSRSASTDTQYF
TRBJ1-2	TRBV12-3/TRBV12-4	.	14	CASSWTGIAYGYTF
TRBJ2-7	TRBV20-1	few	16	CSARGLAGQLSYEQYF
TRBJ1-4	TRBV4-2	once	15	CASSLRDSQGEKLFF
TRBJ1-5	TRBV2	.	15	CASSGQIYSNQPQHF
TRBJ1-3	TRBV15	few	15	CATSRGPDRLHTIYF
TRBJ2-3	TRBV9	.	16	CASSALTSGSADTQYF
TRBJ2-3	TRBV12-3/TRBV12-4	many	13	CASSSYSTDTQYF
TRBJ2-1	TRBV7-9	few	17	CASSSLPLLAGSNEQFF
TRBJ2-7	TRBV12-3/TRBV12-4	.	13	CASSFGQRYEQYF
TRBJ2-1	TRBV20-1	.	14	CSAPWSDRGYEQFF
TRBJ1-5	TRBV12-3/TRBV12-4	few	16	CASSYRHDYSNQPQHF
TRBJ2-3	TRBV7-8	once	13	CASTQAHTDTQYF
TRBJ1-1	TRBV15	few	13	CATSGRLVTEAFF
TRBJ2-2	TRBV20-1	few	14	CSVIGQGAPGELFF
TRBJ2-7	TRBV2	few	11	CASNRYYEQYF
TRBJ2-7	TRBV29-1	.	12	CSVIQGSYEQYF
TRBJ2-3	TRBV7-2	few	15	CASSIYIGGPDTQYF
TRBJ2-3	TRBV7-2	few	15	CASSRSGGRTDTQYF
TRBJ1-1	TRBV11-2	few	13	CASSQRTLSEAFF
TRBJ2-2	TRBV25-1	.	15	CASSDWDRSAGELFF
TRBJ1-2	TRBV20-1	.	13	CSALDRVNVGYTF
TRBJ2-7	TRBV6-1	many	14	CASRGSGISYEQYF
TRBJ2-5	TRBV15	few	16	CATSSLIRGSGETQYF